The T cell receptor beta chain under discussion was sequenced for a study of long-term antiretroviral therapy in people with HIV. Study-level results: Comparison with controls showed narrower CDR3 length ranges in HIV repertoires. After ART, diversity increased yet remained lower than transplant donor controls. The repertoire was dominated at all time points by clones expanded before ART.

At the survey level, the v3.0 immunoSEQ assay was run. Generated by immunoSEQ multiplex PCR, the TCRdb table keeps only in-frame clones and is missing some. The table records 26,000 or so clones, over 90% of them present only once. Regarding this clone: Its antigen remains unidentified.

Germline CDR1 is MNHNY and CDR2 is SVGAGI (reference sequence). CDR3 length equals 15 residues. The ends lost 6 bases at V and 4 bases at J; junction bases unmatched: 10. The chain uses TRBV6-6 and TRBJ2-3; 7 nucleotides line up with TRBD2. Sequenced here: unsorted PBMCs, sampled 6.2 years after starting antiretroviral therapy. The TCR comes from a man in his forties with HIV. The CDR3 is CASRPHPAGADTQYF. The DNA of the CDR3 is TGTGCCAGCAGACCCCACCCGGCGGGGGCAGATACGCAGTATTTT.